This is a list of T cell receptor beta chains from one sample in a study of T cells after posttransplantation cyclophosphamide. The repertoire was sequenced with immunoSEQ multiplex PCR; TCRdb's copy has only in-frame clones and lacks some. The data hold just over 65,000 clones, with about 94% observed a single time. The sample taken for sequencing was PBMCs. The source of these receptors is a woman aged 25 to 39 in good health and a related stem cell transplant donor. CDR3s include the opening cysteine and the closing phenylalanine or tryptophan. D genes are given only for firm matches. Size values are once, few and many counts, or a class for expanded clones, and some rows have none.

J	V	size	D	CDR3	DNA
TRBJ2-6	TRBV23-1	once	.	CASSQAGTSGANVLTF	TGCGCCAGCAGTCAGGCGGGGACTTCTGGGGCCAACGTCCTGACTTTC
TRBJ2-1	TRBV5-1	.	TRBD2	CASSSSPGLADQFF	TGCGCCAGCAGCTCATCGCCGGGACTAGCGGATCAGTTCTTC
TRBJ2-1	TRBV4-1	.	TRBD2	CASSQSGGYNEQFF	TGCGCCAGCAGCCAGAGCGGGGGTTACAATGAGCAGTTCTTC
TRBJ1-1	TRBV4-3	.	TRBD1	CASSQDPGGVNTEAFF	TGCGCCAGCAGCCAAGATCCAGGGGGCGTGAACACTGAAGCTTTCTTT
TRBJ2-1	TRBV11-2	.	TRBD2	CASSSNSWASGGYNEQFF	TGTGCCAGCAGCTCAAATAGTTGGGCTAGCGGGGGGTACAATGAGCAGTTCTTC
TRBJ2-7	TRBV5-1	.	TRBD2	CASSLSTSPTYEQYF	TGCGCCAGCAGCTTGTCGACTAGCCCCACCTACGAGCAGTACTTC
TRBJ2-3	TRBV13	.	TRBD2	CASSGASGGNTQYF	TGTGCCAGCAGCGGGGCTAGCGGGGGGAATACGCAGTATTTT
TRBJ1-2	TRBV28	.	TRBD1	CASSTGTGYGYTF	TGTGCCAGCAGTACCGGGACAGGTTATGGCTACACCTTC
TRBJ1-2	TRBV7-2	.	TRBD1	CASSLAGQGGYGYTF	TGTGCCAGCAGCTTAGCGGGACAGGGAGGCTATGGCTACACCTTC
TRBJ1-5	TRBV30	.	TRBD1	CAWRGQGGQPQHF	TGTGCCTGGAGAGGACAGGGGGGTCAGCCCCAGCATTTT
TRBJ1-2	TRBV6-5	few	.	CASSYARGGYGYTF	TGTGCCAGCAGTTACGCGCGGGGGGGCTATGGCTACACCTTC
TRBJ2-1	TRBV7-9	.	.	CASSLASVYNEQFF	TGTGCCAGCAGCTTAGCCTCCGTCTACAATGAGCAGTTCTTC
TRBJ1-5	TRBV9	.	.	CASSVDGANQPQHF	TGTGCCAGCAGCGTAGACGGGGCAAATCAGCCCCAGCATTTT
TRBJ2-5	TRBV5-4	.	TRBD1	CASSSTGGIGTQYF	TGTGCCAGCAGCTCGACAGGGGGGATCGGAACCCAGTACTTC
TRBJ2-1	TRBV11-3	.	.	CASSHYEGREQFF	TGTGCCAGCAGCCATTATGAGGGGCGTGAGCAGTTCTTC
TRBJ1-2	TRBV2	.	TRBD1	CAIRQGYGYTF	TGTGCCATCAGACAGGGGTATGGCTACACCTTC
TRBJ1-3	TRBV23-1	.	.	CASSFGGTSANTIYF	TGCGCCAGCAGCTTTGGGGGGACATCTGCCAACACCATATATTTT
TRBJ2-1	TRBV4-3	.	.	CASSQDWDSGAGGEQFF	TGCGCCAGCAGCCAAGATTGGGACAGCGGGGCCGGGGGTGAGCAGTTCTTC
TRBJ2-6	TRBV7-7	once	.	CASSSDTRSGANVLTF	TGTGCCAGCTCATCGGACACTAGATCTGGGGCCAACGTCCTGACTTTC
TRBJ2-4	TRBV2	.	.	CASRGDQGLNIQYF	TGTGCCAGCAGAGGGGACCAAGGACTAAACATTCAGTACTTC
TRBJ1-5	TRBV7-7	.	.	CASSLPRGRVDSNQPQHF	TGTGCCAGCAGCTTACCCCGTGGGAGGGTGGATAGCAATCAGCCCCAGCATTTT
TRBJ1-2	TRBV12-5	.	TRBD1	CASGSGGTFYGYTF	TGTGCTAGTGGATCAGGGGGCACGTTCTATGGCTACACCTTC